This T cell receptor (beta chain) was captured by sequencing in a study of T cells in Graves' hyperthyroidism and ophthalmopathy (dated by TCRdb to the late 2010s). For the wider study: Peripheral blood was sampled at the time of initial diagnosis, prior to any treatment. The study also compared thyroid tissue and blood T-cell repertoires from about six Graves' hyperthyroidism patients. After sampling, hyperthyroidism patients received methimazole starting at 30 mg daily, and ophthalmopathy patients received high-dose intravenous methylprednisolone. For training and testing, the 80 to 100 patients in the discovery cohort were randomly divided in a 7:3 ratio. TCR V-J signatures able to tell the groups apart were searched for in a discovery cohort of 90 to 100 patients, of whom around 42 had Graves' ophthalmopathy and about 55 had stable Graves' hyperthyroidism. Prospective prediction of ophthalmopathy was tested in an independent validation cohort consisting of about 19 hyperthyroidism patients and some 15 patients who later progressed to ophthalmopathy. The paper reports TCR Vbeta CDR3 sequencing of some 140 peripheral blood samples: approximately 41 ophthalmopathy, fewer than 80 hyperthyroidism and approximately 17 progressor patients. Points the paper makes about the study in general: A 13 V-J signature model separated ophthalmopathy from stable hyperthyroidism, with approximately 87% sensitivity and roughly 81% specificity in cross-validation and 80%/75% in testing. Sample size was not statistically predetermined, and investigators were not blinded to group allocation. Most expanded thyroid clonotypes (frequency above 0.001) were also detected in blood, a finding suggesting that blood repertoires may reflect thyroid immune responses. In validation, the model predicted progression to ophthalmopathy a median of about 5.9 months before onset, with around 70% sensitivity and about 72% specificity.

Amplification of TCR beta CDR3 regions was carried out from RNA transcripts. A first-round RT-PCR of the TCR CDR3 used the HTBI primer set with the Qiagen OneStep RT-PCR kit. The libraries were constructed in a second round of multiplex PCR and then size-selected and purified. The libraries were sequenced on an Illumina HiSeq2000 using paired-end 100 bp reads. In the authors' own workflow: SOAPnuke was used to process the raw data, with reads discarded if the reads contained adapters or uncalled bases, had a mean Phred below 15, or lacked an exact constant-primer or identifier match. COPE v1.2.5 was used to merge high-quality paired reads, and clonotypes were defined as unique nucleotide sequences. MiTCR v1.1 was used to align the clonotypes against IMGT TRBV, TRBD and TRBJ reference segments. Only V-J combinations with frequency above 0.0001, covering approximately 99% of repertoires, were analysed. A TCS score was defined as the ratio between F50 (clonal expansion) and ExV (chaos), using BLOSUM62-based TCRdist between CDR3 peptides within each V-J. Welch's t-statistics and random forest reduced around 510 V-J features to 13, which were used in a naive Bayes classifier (R e1071). TCRdb's own reprocessing of the public reads used fastp at Q25 and MiXCR and kept productive beta chains. Identical CDR3 proteins give one entry, which carries the most common genes and DNA. The authors' filters were not applied to this entry. The table for this sample lists under 450,000 distinct CDR3 sequences; roughly 12% of them were counted only once. Jointly, the top ten make up under 25% of the sample.

V is trimmed back by 8 bases and J by 2 bases, and the junction contains 9 bases that no gene match accounts for. There are 16 amino acids in the CDR3, from cysteine to phenylalanine inclusive. The read is trimmed to its CDR3 DNA, 48 bases read in frame from base 1. The hyperthyroidism patients were between 18 and 65 years old and newly diagnosed, with a disease duration of less than 2 months. Patients with uncontrolled infections, other autoimmune diseases, pregnancy or lactation were excluded. Diagnoses were based on clinical symptoms, serum thyroxine and TRAb, thyroid ultrasound and orbital computed tomography. Blood from progressor patients was drawn when they were first diagnosed with hyperthyroidism, before any ophthalmopathy symptoms appeared. PBMCs were isolated from about 9.2 ml of fresh peripheral blood by Ficoll-Paque density gradient centrifugation. Patients classed as progressors first received a Graves' hyperthyroidism diagnosis and then went on to develop ophthalmopathy during follow-up. Trizol reagent was used to extract total RNA, and RNA quality was then checked on an Agilent 2100 Bioanalyzer.

This clonotype appeared a few times. The antigen it binds to is not known. Base quality data are lacking; no much larger clone is found one base away. The chain uses TRBV12-3 or TRBV12-4 and TRBJ2-7, with 13 central nucleotides matching TRBD2. This receptor was identified in a man aged 25-45 years with Graves' hyperthyroidism that later progressed to Graves' ophthalmopathy. Sequencing was carried out using blood. This receptor carries the CDR3 CASAWGGLAGTYEQYF. The base sequence is TGTGCCAGCGCCTGGGGGGGACTAGCGGGAACCTACGAGCAGTACTTC.